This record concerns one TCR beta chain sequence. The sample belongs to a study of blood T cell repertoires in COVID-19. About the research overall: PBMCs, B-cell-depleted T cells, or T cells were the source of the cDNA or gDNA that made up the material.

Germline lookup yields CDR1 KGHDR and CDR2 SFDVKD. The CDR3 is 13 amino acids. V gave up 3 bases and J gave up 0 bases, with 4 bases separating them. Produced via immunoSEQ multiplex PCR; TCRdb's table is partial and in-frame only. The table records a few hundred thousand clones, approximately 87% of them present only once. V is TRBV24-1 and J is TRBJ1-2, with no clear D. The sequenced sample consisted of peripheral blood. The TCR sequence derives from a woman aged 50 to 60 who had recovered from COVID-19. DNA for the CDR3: TGTGCCACCAGTGATCTCCCTAACTATGGCTACACCTTC. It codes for CATSDLPNYGYTF.